This T cell receptor (beta chain) is from a study of cytomegalovirus exposure and HLA in healthy donors (TCRdb year 2017). Background on the whole study: An earlier analysis of around 600 of the donors reported about 250 Gb of sequence data and about 100 million unique TCR beta sequences from roughly 180 million T cells. About 280 gigabases of sequencing data and approximately 91 million unique TCR sequences made up an early release that covered 500 to 700 HLA-typed donors. The genetic ancestry cluster associated with self-reported Caucasian donors included 65% to 90% of the roughly 400 genotyped donors. The aim of the study was to test whether cataloging public T cell receptors could identify signatures of past pathogen exposure. Using immunosequencing, the study profiled T cell repertoires from roughly 650 subjects and related those repertoires to cytomegalovirus serostatus. Along with the approximately 700-subject first cohort, a separate validation cohort of more than 90 different subjects was used. To predict cytomegalovirus infection status, the study brought together high-throughput TCR immunosequencing, statistical association of individual TCRs with disease status, and machine learning. A later analysis re-analyzed previously published TCR beta repertoires from 500 to 700 donors and added high-resolution HLA genotyping to study TCR occurrence patterns. Rather than using new phenotypic data, the later analysis identified candidate immune exposures from TCR beta sequences and from how often those sequences occurred across donors. An earlier analysis of a few hundred of the donors applied high-throughput TCR beta sequencing to assess whether each TCR beta V gene segment acted as functional or pseudogenic. Donor age, sex, ethnicity and CMV serostatus were collected together with the repertoire data. Genome-wide SNP genotypes for about 55% of the 666 donors were used in a later genetic analysis, which treated that subset as a discovery cohort. All discovery cohort repertoires had been generated on a single sequencing platform. Class I and class II HLA loci were covered by the typing at four-digit resolution. The number of typed donors differed by locus: roughly 629-640 for A, B, C, DRB1 and DQB1; about 520 for DQA1; roughly 600 for DPA1; and about 450 for DPB1. About five DR-DQ haplotypes were handled as single units for association and clustering because linkage in the cohort was strong. Among some 400 genotyped donors of the cohort, an average of approximately 240,000 unique TCR beta nucleotide sequences were sequenced per donor, roughly a sixth of them non-productive.

Taken from the germline V gene, the CDR1 and CDR2 loops are SGDLS and YYNGEE. The CDR3 spans 19 residues, from the cysteine through the phenylalanine. CDR3 DNA is the only sequence kept; it has 57 bases, read in frame from the first base. The junction shows trimming of 2 bases on V and 1 base on J, plus 24 bases between the germline ends. Beyond this particular receptor, the publication reports: In vitro tests confirmed that a few of the cytomegalovirus-associated TCR beta chains recognize cytomegalovirus antigens. In a later analysis, HLA-associated TCR beta chains showed more clonal expansion and lower generation probabilities than non-associated chains that were equally common. V-gene and J-gene trimming of TCR beta chains was associated with a missense DCLRE1C variant in a later genetic analysis, and the association was replicated in an independent cohort. Because some donors lacked HLA typing at each locus, the association tests relied only on the typed subset. A further reported finding was that TCR beta sequences accurately predicted the HLA-A and HLA-B alleles for most subjects in the first cohort. Correlated functional status among segregating V segments might reflect linkage disequilibrium, but an unknown experimental factor could not be ruled out. Assigning TCR associations to individual alleles was difficult when HLA alleles, especially DR and DQ, strongly co-occurred. A later analysis associated roughly 17,000 TCR beta sequences with specific HLA alleles at a false discovery rate of 0.05. In a later analysis, TCR association rates were found to vary across HLA loci, with the most associated TCRs seen for DRB1 alleles and the fewest for HLA-C alleles. An earlier analysis of approximately 540 of the donors showed that most TCR beta V segments appeared in productive rearrangements either about 90% or about 30% of the time, which broadly matched IMGT annotations. A later analysis found that most CMV-associated TCR beta chains appeared HLA-restricted, with HLA associations seemingly driven largely by CMV exposure. The sequencing pipeline was judged likely to have produced a cluster of highly shared sequence variants as a technical artifact. The 87-base-pair reads could not distinguish some IMGT-functional V segments, including TRBV6-2 and TRBV6-3, so those segments were excluded. A total of roughly 160 TCR beta chains were listed by the study as associated with cytomegalovirus. Fewer than 20 rarely observed V segments, including chromosome 9 orphons, were excluded from the earlier analysis of 550 to 700 of the donors because counts were too low. Most TCR sequences were seen in very few donors, while some public TCRs were found in many individuals. Compared with the approximately 670-donor mean, donors in an Asian-associated ancestry cluster had fewer N-insertions in productive TCRs, according to a later genetic analysis. The classifier was reported to diagnose cytomegalovirus status with high specificity and sensitivity in both the original and validation cohorts. Presence/absence analyses assumed roughly uniform sequencing depth across donors, an assumption that may not hold. It was suggested by the authors that the approach could potentially be generalized to other disease states and immunological phenotypes. Immune exposure information for the cohort was limited to CMV serostatus. In this cohort, only TCR beta chains were sequenced, and detectable features were limited by the absence of alpha or paired-chain data. A later analysis reported that several top co-occurrence clusters appeared linked to parvovirus B19, influenza, CMV and Epstein-Barr virus.

The cohort comprised around 700 healthy bone marrow donors. All cohort members were sampled while nominally healthy, although unrecorded immune exposures were likely present. The donor was CMV seropositive and belonged to the group of about 290 seropositive cohort members. Every donor gave a peripheral blood sample, and the peripheral blood mononuclear cells from that sample were used for TCR beta sequencing. Genomic DNA was extracted from the blood cell samples with the Qiagen DNeasy Blood Extraction Kit. The library came from the immunoSEQ multiplex PCR assay. A mixture of 60 forward primers for TCR Vbeta segments and 13 reverse primers for TCR Jbeta segments was used in the multiplex PCR. Amplification of the CDR3 region of rearranged TCR beta genes was performed with a multiplex PCR assay on genomic DNA. On the Illumina HiSeq System, the amplified TCR beta libraries were sequenced as 87-base-pair reads. For the original study's pipeline: A later analysis tallied around 82 million unique TCR beta chains across the 600 to 700 repertoires, and approximately 11 million of those chains were shared by two or more donors. Raw reads were error-corrected and collapsed into unique sequences with a nearest-neighbor algorithm that merged closely related sequences to remove PCR and sequencing errors. To assign V, D and J gene segments, CDR3 sequences were aligned to IMGT reference sequences. For a sequence to be retained, a match of at least six nucleotides to both a V gene segment and a J gene segment was required. Rearrangements were called productive when the CDR3 lacked stop codons and stayed in frame with V and J; all others were non-productive. CDR3 was defined according to IMGT convention as the region running from the second conserved V-encoded cysteine to the conserved J-encoded phenylalanine. The earlier analysis of about 590 of the donors excluded sequences that lacked an unambiguous match to a single V gene segment. In an earlier analysis of around 600 of the donors, V segments were called functional above 56.7% productive rearrangements and were called segregating when the between-donor standard deviation exceeded 5%. A statistical classification framework was developed to diagnose cytomegalovirus status using the catalog of TCR beta chain sequences. In a later analysis, V and J genes were assigned by comparing TCR nucleotide sequences against IMGT/GENE-DB human TR gene sequences. Using the TCRdist pipeline, a later analysis assigned CDR3 sequences along with most-parsimonious VDJ recombination scenarios. A later analysis defined each TCR beta chain by its CDR3 amino acid sequence plus V-gene family, and excluded reads lacking a unique V-gene family. As a way to deal with suspected cross-contamination and a sequencing artifact, a later analysis dropped over 550 nucleotide sequences that were highly shared and had low generation probability. A later analysis calculated a clonal expansion index for each public chain from normalized within-repertoire ranks of inferred template counts. In a later analysis, generation probabilities were computed with a VDJ recombination model fitted to out-of-frame rearrangements, and the resulting probabilities were checked against IGoR. Hypergeometric tests were used in a later analysis to score TCR-TCR, TCR-HLA and TCR-CMV co-occurrence, with a repertoire-size bias correction applied to the TCR pairs. A later analysis estimated false discovery rates by permuting HLA or CMV assignments 20 times. In a later analysis, co-occurring TCRs were grouped using DBSCAN, with TCRdist sequence similarity added in when clustering inside HLA-allele-positive subsets. Repertoires with fewer than 30,000 or more than 120,000 public chains, plus five repertoires with anomalous nucleotide sharing, were excluded from co-occurrence clustering. Held by TCRdb, this immuneACCESS table contains in-frame sequences only and omits some clones. Under half of the omission traces to an unresolved V gene where checked; the cause of the rest is unknown. The V and J calls and clone size are taken from that table; D and trimming were inferred from the DNA. The sample's table covers about 62,000 clones. Under 7% of the sample belongs to the ten largest clones.

Comments on this clone: Its antigen target is currently unknown.

What was sequenced was PBMCs. The V and J segments used are TRBV9 and TRBJ1-1; a weak D assignment points to TRBD1 (5 bases agree). This TCR was recovered from a man between 25 and 39 years old in good health and CMV-seropositive. The CDR3 reads CASSVSPGGTVKGNTEAFF. The nucleotide sequence reads TGTGCCAGCAGCGTTTCCCCAGGAGGGACGGTTAAGGGGAACACTGAAGCTTTCTTT.